A selection of T cell receptor beta chains follows, all from one sample in a study of cytomegalovirus exposure and HLA in healthy donors. TCRdb's copy holds only in-frame clones and misses some; the assay was immunoSEQ multiplex PCR. The data hold some 170,000 clones, with roughly 83% observed a single time. The material sequenced was PBMCs. These receptors were taken from a man aged 25-45 years in good health and CMV-seropositive. Each CDR3 is given with its conserved first and last residue. The D gene is left open where the match is weak. Not all rows give a size; the values are once, few, many and, for expanded clones, a class.

size: -
D: -
V: TRBV23-1
J: TRBJ1-5
DNA: TGCGCCAGCAGTCAATGGCGGATCTTAAATCAGCCCCAGCATTTT
CDR3: CASSQWRILNQPQHF

size: -
D: TRBD1
V: TRBV2
J: TRBJ2-5
DNA: TGTGCCAGCAGGTCGCCAGGGGGCCGAGAGACCCAGTACTTC
CDR3: CASRSPGGRETQYF

size: -
D: TRBD2
V: TRBV6-5
J: TRBJ2-1
DNA: TGTGCCAGAAAAGAAAGCGGGAGATACAATGAGCAGTTCTTC
CDR3: CARKESGRYNEQFF

size: -
D: -
V: TRBV5-5
J: TRBJ1-5
DNA: TGTGCCAGATGGAGTGGTAGCAGCAATCAGCCCCAGCATTTT
CDR3: CARWSGSSNQPQHF

size: -
D: -
V: TRBV7-2
J: TRBJ2-3
DNA: TGTGCCAGCAGCCGACGGAGGGTGGATACGCAGTATTTT
CDR3: CASSRRRVDTQYF

size: -
D: TRBD2
V: TRBV5-6
J: TRBJ2-7
DNA: TGTGCCAGCAGCTTGGGGGGAGGGACTTGGGAGCAGTACTTC
CDR3: CASSLGGGTWEQYF

size: -
D: TRBD2
V: TRBV11-1
J: TRBJ2-1
DNA: TGTGCCAGCAGCTTTAGGGGACTAGCGGGAGGTAATGAGCAGTTCTTC
CDR3: CASSFRGLAGGNEQFF

size: -
D: TRBD2
V: TRBV7-3
J: TRBJ2-3
DNA: TGTGCCAGCAGCCCAATGACTAGCGGGACAGATACGCAGTATTTT
CDR3: CASSPMTSGTDTQYF

size: -
D: -
V: TRBV10-3
J: TRBJ2-3
DNA: TGTGCCATCAGTGAGTCGACCCTGGACTCCCACACAGATACGCAGTATTTT
CDR3: CAISESTLDSHTDTQYF

size: once
D: TRBD1
V: TRBV5-1
J: TRBJ1-3
DNA: TGCGCCAGCACCATGGACAGGGGATCTGGAAACACCATATATTTT
CDR3: CASTMDRGSGNTIYF

size: few
D: TRBD2
V: TRBV2
J: TRBJ2-3
DNA: TGTGCCAGCAGGCGGACTAGCGGGATTAGCACAGATACGCAGTATTTT
CDR3: CASRRTSGISTDTQYF

size: few
D: -
V: TRBV10-2
J: TRBJ1-2
DNA: TGCGCCAGCAGTGACAGGGTCGATGGCTACACCTTC
CDR3: CASSDRVDGYTF

size: -
D: -
V: TRBV5-4
J: TRBJ2-7
DNA: TGTGCCAGCAGCTTGGTGGTAGGGGACTACGAGCAGTACTTC
CDR3: CASSLVVGDYEQYF

size: -
D: TRBD2
V: TRBV11-3
J: TRBJ2-2
DNA: TGTGCCAGCAGCCCCTTGGCCGGGAGGGCCCTCGCCGGGGAGCTGTTTTTT
CDR3: CASSPLAGRALAGELFF

size: many
D: -
V: TRBV9
J: TRBJ2-7
DNA: TGTGCCAGCAGCGTAGGGTTAGTCCCCTACGAGCAGTACTTC
CDR3: CASSVGLVPYEQYF

size: -
D: -
V: TRBV6-4
J: TRBJ2-5
DNA: TGTGCCAGCTCCTCGGCAGCGGAAGAGACCCAGTACTTC
CDR3: CASSSAAEETQYF

size: -
D: -
V: TRBV27
J: TRBJ1-3
DNA: TGTGCCAGCAGTTCCCAGTCTGACTCCTCTGGAAACACCATATATTTT
CDR3: CASSSQSDSSGNTIYF

size: -
D: -
V: TRBV5-6
J: TRBJ2-7
DNA: TGTGCCAGCAGCTTGGTAGTGGGGGGAAGCTCCTACGAGCAGTACTTC
CDR3: CASSLVVGGSSYEQYF

size: -
D: TRBD2
V: TRBV9
J: TRBJ2-5
DNA: TGTGCCAGCAGCGTAGGGGCCGCTAGCGTCAGCGGGGACGAGACCCAGTACTTC
CDR3: CASSVGAASVSGDETQYF

size: -
D: -
V: TRBV29-1
J: TRBJ2-5
DNA: TGCAGCGTTGATCTGCGGGGAGAGACCCAGTACTTC
CDR3: CSVDLRGETQYF

size: -
D: TRBD2
V: TRBV6-5
J: TRBJ2-1
DNA: TGTGCCAGCAGTTACTCTAGCGGGCTATACAATGAGCAGTTCTTC
CDR3: CASSYSSGLYNEQFF

size: few
D: -
V: TRBV29-1
J: TRBJ1-1
DNA: TGCAGCGTACTAACAGGAATCATCCCTGAAGCTTTCTTT
CDR3: CSVLTGIIPEAFF

size: -
D: TRBD1
V: TRBV5-1
J: TRBJ2-1
DNA: TGCGCCAGCGTGGGGGACAGCCTAAACCATGAGCAGTTCTTC
CDR3: CASVGDSLNHEQFF

size: few
D: -
V: TRBV6-5
J: TRBJ1-2
DNA: TGTGCCAGCACCCCATGGGGGCAGGACTATGGCTACACCTTC
CDR3: CASTPWGQDYGYTF

size: -
D: TRBD1
V: TRBV5-6
J: TRBJ1-1
DNA: TGTGCCAGCAGCGCCGGGACAGGTCTGGTGAGAGAAGCTTTCTTT
CDR3: CASSAGTGLVREAFF

size: -
D: -
V: TRBV6-1
J: TRBJ2-1
DNA: TGTGCCAGCAGTGAAAGCCCCTCCTACAATGAGCAGTTCTTC
CDR3: CASSESPSYNEQFF

size: -
D: -
V: TRBV4-3
J: TRBJ2-3
DNA: TGCGCCAGCAGCCACCTACAGGACCTTAGCACAGATACGCAGTATTTT
CDR3: CASSHLQDLSTDTQYF

size: -
D: TRBD1
V: TRBV10-3
J: TRBJ2-1
DNA: TGTGCCATCAGTGAGTCGAACACAGGGGGGATCCTCTACAATGAGCAGTTCTTC
CDR3: CAISESNTGGILYNEQFF

size: -
D: TRBD2
V: TRBV28
J: TRBJ2-5
DNA: TGTGCCAGCGGGCCGGGACTAGTCGTCGAGACCCAGTACTTC
CDR3: CASGPGLVVETQYF

size: -
D: -
V: TRBV28
J: TRBJ1-1
DNA: TGTGCCAGCAGGGACGGGGGGAACACTGAAGCTTTCTTT
CDR3: CASRDGGNTEAFF

size: many
D: -
V: TRBV6-5
J: TRBJ1-4
DNA: TGTGCCAGCAGTAGGACAGCAAATTCTGAAAAACTGTTTTTT
CDR3: CASSRTANSEKLFF

size: -
D: -
V: TRBV5-6
J: TRBJ1-1
DNA: TGTGCCAGCAGCTTCAGTGGCACTGAAGCTTTCTTT
CDR3: CASSFSGTEAFF

size: once
D: -
V: TRBV6-5
J: TRBJ2-7
DNA: TGTGCCAGCAGTTACCCGGGGCGGGGGCTGTACGAGCAGTACTTC
CDR3: CASSYPGRGLYEQYF

size: once
D: TRBD1
V: TRBV29-1
J: TRBJ2-3
DNA: TGCAGCGTAGCCGGACAGGAACGTAGCACAGATACGCAGTATTTT
CDR3: CSVAGQERSTDTQYF

size: -
D: -
V: TRBV14
J: TRBJ2-1
DNA: TGTGCCAGCAGCCAAGTACGCGCGGATGAGCAGTTCTTC
CDR3: CASSQVRADEQFF

size: -
D: TRBD1
V: TRBV7-2
J: TRBJ2-1
DNA: TGTGCCAGCAGCCCCCCCCCGAGACAGGGGATTAGCAATGAGCAGTTCTTC
CDR3: CASSPPPRQGISNEQFF

size: -
D: TRBD2
V: TRBV5-3
J: TRBJ2-5
DNA: TGTGCCAGAAGACTAGGGACTAGCGGGTTACTCCAAGAGACCCAGTACTTC
CDR3: CARRLGTSGLLQETQYF

size: -
D: -
V: TRBV5-1
J: TRBJ2-7
DNA: TGCGCCAGCAGCTTGGTTGCGGGGGCCGGGTACGAGCAGTACTTC
CDR3: CASSLVAGAGYEQYF

size: -
D: TRBD2
V: TRBV19
J: TRBJ2-1
DNA: TGTGCCAGTAGTCCCCCGACTAGCGGGAGGTGGAATGAGCAGTTCTTC
CDR3: CASSPPTSGRWNEQFF

size: once
D: -
V: TRBV7-8
J: TRBJ2-7
DNA: TGTGCCAGCAGCTTAACGCGGGACTACGAGCAGTACTTC
CDR3: CASSLTRDYEQYF

size: -
D: TRBD1
V: TRBV6-5
J: TRBJ1-5
DNA: TGTGCCAGCAGTTACTCTGGGACAGCGACTAATCAGCCCCAGCATTTT
CDR3: CASSYSGTATNQPQHF

size: -
D: -
V: TRBV5-1
J: TRBJ2-1
DNA: TGCGCCAGCAGCTCCGAGGCCGCGAGCTCCTACAATGAGCAGTTCTTC
CDR3: CASSSEAASSYNEQFF

size: -
D: -
V: TRBV30
J: TRBJ1-1
DNA: TGTGCCTGGAGGGGGGGGAACACTGAAGCTTTCTTT
CDR3: CAWRGGNTEAFF

size: -
D: TRBD1
V: TRBV6-5
J: TRBJ2-2
DNA: TGTGCCAGCAGGGGACAGGCTTTTGCCGGGGAGCTGTTTTTT
CDR3: CASRGQAFAGELFF

size: -
D: TRBD1
V: TRBV9
J: TRBJ1-3
DNA: TGTGCCAGCAGTGGAACCACAGGGGGCGAGGTTGGAAACACCATATATTTT
CDR3: CASSGTTGGEVGNTIYF

size: once
D: TRBD1
V: TRBV7-9
J: TRBJ2-7
DNA: TGTGCCAGCAGCCTCCCGGGACAGGGGGCATGGGAGCAGTACTTC
CDR3: CASSLPGQGAWEQYF

size: -
D: TRBD1
V: TRBV6-6
J: TRBJ2-7
DNA: TGTGCCAGCAGTTACGGGGACAGTTCCTACGAGCAGTACTTC
CDR3: CASSYGDSSYEQYF

size: -
D: TRBD1
V: TRBV19
J: TRBJ1-5
DNA: TGTGCCAGTAGGGGACCCAGGGGGCCTGGCAATCAGCCCCAGCATTTT
CDR3: CASRGPRGPGNQPQHF

size: -
D: TRBD1
V: TRBV7-9
J: TRBJ2-7
DNA: TGTGCCAGCAGCCAGGGACAGAAGAGCTCCTACGAGCAGTACTTC
CDR3: CASSQGQKSSYEQYF

size: -
D: -
V: TRBV6-5
J: TRBJ1-4
DNA: TGTGCCAGCAGTGCGGGGTCTAATGAAAAACTGTTTTTT
CDR3: CASSAGSNEKLFF

size: once
D: TRBD1
V: TRBV4-3
J: TRBJ2-7
DNA: TGCGCCAGCAGCCAAACAGGACAGGGGGCCAACGAGCAGTACTTC
CDR3: CASSQTGQGANEQYF

size: -
D: -
V: TRBV4-1
J: TRBJ2-5
DNA: TGCGCCAGCAGCCAAGATCCGGGGAGGTTTGGGGAGACCCAGTACTTC
CDR3: CASSQDPGRFGETQYF

size: few
D: -
V: TRBV5-8
J: TRBJ1-5
DNA: TGTGCCAGCAGCCCCGAGGGTGGGAGGACACTCAATCAGCCCCAGCATTTT
CDR3: CASSPEGGRTLNQPQHF